This T cell receptor (beta chain) was found in a study of tumor-infiltrating lymphocytes in primary liver carcinoma. Study-wide results and limits: Tumors had a significantly higher top-250-clone fraction than blood (p = 0.039).

This clonotype was picked up many times. The target antigen is unknown. The V gene end was trimmed by 5 bases and the J gene end by 6 bases; junction bases not matched to a gene: 10. Germline V gene sequence: CDR1 WNHNN, CDR2 SYGVQD (reference sequence). This CDR3 is built from 15 residues. From 20-30 mg of unsorted bulk tissue, DNA and RNA were co-extracted together. Researchers generated TCR beta cDNA from about 500 ng of total RNA, relying on a constant-region primer. Three nested multiplex PCR rounds, a slightly modified ARM-PCR method, built the TCR beta libraries. A C-beta reverse primer was combined with TRBV1-TRBV30 forward primers in the first two PCR rounds, and each round had around 11 cycles. MiXCR, applied by TCRdb to the multiplex PCR reads, yields one record per CDR3 protein. The sample has 65,000 to 90,000 distinct CDR3 sequences, about three quarters seen once.

This TCR was sampled from a man aged 40-50 years with primary liver carcinoma and hepatitis B virus infection. Sequenced: liver tumor tissue from sampling region 1. The subset here: tumor region T1, superior pole. J is TRBJ2-3 and V is TRBV10-1, with 8 bases lining up with TRBD2. The CDR3 is CASSQRERVPDTQYF. The CDR3 DNA is TGCGCCAGCAGTCAGCGGGAGAGGGTTCCGGATACGCAGTATTTT.